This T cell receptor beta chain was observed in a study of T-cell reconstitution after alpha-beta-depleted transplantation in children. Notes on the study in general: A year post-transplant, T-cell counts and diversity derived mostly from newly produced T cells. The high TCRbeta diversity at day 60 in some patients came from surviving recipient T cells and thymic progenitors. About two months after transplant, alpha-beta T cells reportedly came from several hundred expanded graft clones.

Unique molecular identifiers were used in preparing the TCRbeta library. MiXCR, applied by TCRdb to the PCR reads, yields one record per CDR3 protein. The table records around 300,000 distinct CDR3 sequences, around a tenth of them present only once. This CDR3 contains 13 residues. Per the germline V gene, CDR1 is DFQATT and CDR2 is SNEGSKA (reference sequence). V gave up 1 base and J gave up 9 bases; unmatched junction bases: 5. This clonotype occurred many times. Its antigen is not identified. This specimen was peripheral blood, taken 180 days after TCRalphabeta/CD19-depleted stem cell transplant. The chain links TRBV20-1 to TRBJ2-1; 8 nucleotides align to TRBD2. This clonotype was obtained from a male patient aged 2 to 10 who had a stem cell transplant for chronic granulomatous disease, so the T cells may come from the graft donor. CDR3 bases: TGCAGTGCTAGAGCGGGGGGGTCTCGTGAGCAGTTCTTC. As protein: CSARAGGSREQFF.